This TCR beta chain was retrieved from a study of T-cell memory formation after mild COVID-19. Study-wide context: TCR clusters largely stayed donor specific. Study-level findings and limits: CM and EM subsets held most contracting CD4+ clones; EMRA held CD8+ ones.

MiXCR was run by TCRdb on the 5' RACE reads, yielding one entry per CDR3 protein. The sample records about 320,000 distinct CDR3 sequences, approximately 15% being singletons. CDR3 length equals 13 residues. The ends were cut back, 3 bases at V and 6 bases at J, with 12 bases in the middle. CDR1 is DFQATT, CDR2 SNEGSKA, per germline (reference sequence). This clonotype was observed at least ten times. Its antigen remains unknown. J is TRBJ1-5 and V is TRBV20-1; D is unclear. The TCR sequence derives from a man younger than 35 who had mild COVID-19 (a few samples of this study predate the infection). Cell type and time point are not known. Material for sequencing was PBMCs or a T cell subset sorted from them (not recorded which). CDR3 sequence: CSASVGSGQPQHF. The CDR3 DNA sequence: TGCAGTGCTAGCGTTGGCAGTGGTCAGCCCCAGCATTTT.